This is a list of T cell receptor beta chains from one sample in a study of T-cell memory formation after mild COVID-19. TCRdb recomputed calls from the 5' RACE reads with MiXCR, one row per CDR3 protein. The sample holds nearly 200,000 distinct CDR3 sequences, about 17% seen once. Sequencing used PBMCs or a T cell subset sorted from them (not recorded which). These TCRs come from an adult woman who had mild COVID-19 (a few samples of this study predate the infection). Cell type and time point are not known. The CDR3 runs from the conserved cysteine through the conserved F or W. D genes are given only for firm matches. The size field is filled for only some rows; it gives once, few, many or a size class.

j_call: TRBJ2-3
v_call: TRBV7-3
clone_size: -
d_call: -
cdr3_nt: TGTGCCAGCAGCTCGGGACCAGAAACGCCGCCGTGGAGCACAGATACGCAGTATTTT
cdr3_aa: CASSSGPETPPWSTDTQYF

j_call: TRBJ2-1
v_call: TRBV4-2
clone_size: -
d_call: -
cdr3_nt: TGTGCCAGCAGCCAAGCAGTATGGAGGGGGACGGATGAGCAGTTCTTC
cdr3_aa: CASSQAVWRGTDEQFF

j_call: TRBJ2-3
v_call: TRBV9
clone_size: few
d_call: TRBD2
cdr3_nt: TGTGCCAGCAGCGTAGTTAGCGGGGGGCAAACAGATACGCAGTATTTT
cdr3_aa: CASSVVSGGQTDTQYF

j_call: TRBJ1-3
v_call: TRBV12-5
clone_size: few
d_call: TRBD1
cdr3_nt: TGTGCTAGTGGTTTGGTTCTTGGACAGGGCCCTGGAAACACCATATATTTT
cdr3_aa: CASGLVLGQGPGNTIYF

j_call: TRBJ2-1
v_call: TRBV20-1
clone_size: -
d_call: -
cdr3_nt: TGCAGTGCTAGAGACGGGGCGAAAGGGCTATCCAATGAGCAGTTCTTC
cdr3_aa: CSARDGAKGLSNEQFF

j_call: TRBJ1-3
v_call: TRBV5-4
clone_size: -
d_call: -
cdr3_nt: TGTGCCAGCATCGCAGCGAGCTCTGGAAACACCATATATTTT
cdr3_aa: CASIAASSGNTIYF

j_call: TRBJ1-2
v_call: TRBV6-5
clone_size: few
d_call: TRBD1
cdr3_nt: TGTGCCAGCAGTCCCTACAGGGGGACCTATGGCTACACCTTC
cdr3_aa: CASSPYRGTYGYTF

j_call: TRBJ2-1
v_call: TRBV11-3
clone_size: few
d_call: -
cdr3_nt: TGTGCCAGCAGTCCCTTCAGGATTGGGGGGAATGAGCAGTTCTTC
cdr3_aa: CASSPFRIGGNEQFF

j_call: TRBJ2-7
v_call: TRBV2
clone_size: few
d_call: -
cdr3_nt: TGTGCCAGCAGTGTGGAGACCTTTAACTACGAGCAGTACTTC
cdr3_aa: CASSVETFNYEQYF

j_call: TRBJ1-5
v_call: TRBV4-3
clone_size: few
d_call: -
cdr3_nt: TGCGCCAGCAGCCAAGATGGGACGGTTCCTCGGCCCCAGCATTTT
cdr3_aa: CASSQDGTVPRPQHF

j_call: TRBJ1-6
v_call: TRBV12-3/TRBV12-4
clone_size: -
d_call: TRBD1
cdr3_nt: TGTGCCAGCCGCGGGGGGGACAGACGGAATTCACCCCTCCACTTT
cdr3_aa: CASRGGDRRNSPLHF

j_call: TRBJ1-2
v_call: TRBV6-2/TRBV6-3
clone_size: -
d_call: -
cdr3_nt: TGTGCCAGCAGTTACTCGGGCGGATCTGGCTACACCTTC
cdr3_aa: CASSYSGGSGYTF

j_call: TRBJ2-1
v_call: TRBV2
clone_size: few
d_call: -
cdr3_nt: TGTGCCAGCAGTGAAGGTTACGGTGAGCAGTTCTTC
cdr3_aa: CASSEGYGEQFF

j_call: TRBJ1-2
v_call: TRBV12-3/TRBV12-4
clone_size: -
d_call: TRBD1
cdr3_nt: TGTGCCAGCAGTTGGGCAGGGGGCTCCTATGGCTACACCTTC
cdr3_aa: CASSWAGGSYGYTF

j_call: TRBJ2-1
v_call: TRBV7-2
clone_size: few
d_call: -
cdr3_nt: TGTGCCAGCAGCTTCGGTGGGGTAGCCTCCTATGAGCAGTTCTTC
cdr3_aa: CASSFGGVASYEQFF

j_call: TRBJ1-1
v_call: TRBV19
clone_size: once
d_call: TRBD1
cdr3_nt: TGTGCCAGTAGGACGACAGGGGGCTTTTGGAAGAACACTGAAGCTTTCTTT
cdr3_aa: CASRTTGGFWKNTEAFF

j_call: TRBJ1-1
v_call: TRBV5-1
clone_size: -
d_call: -
cdr3_nt: TGCGCCAGCACTCGAAATCTACAGGGAGGGACTGAAGCTTTCTTT
cdr3_aa: CASTRNLQGGTEAFF

j_call: TRBJ2-1
v_call: TRBV7-3
clone_size: -
d_call: -
cdr3_nt: TGTGCCAGCAGCTTAAGCGGGGACTCCTACAATGAGCAGTTCTTC
cdr3_aa: CASSLSGDSYNEQFF

j_call: TRBJ2-3
v_call: TRBV3-1
clone_size: -
d_call: -
cdr3_nt: TGTGCCAGCAGCCTTACCGGGACTTTACACACAGATACGCAGTATTTT
cdr3_aa: CASSLTGTLHTDTQYF

j_call: TRBJ2-1
v_call: TRBV7-2
clone_size: -
d_call: -
cdr3_nt: TGTGCCAGCAGCTTAGATCCCGGCGTGGGGGGAAGGAATGAGCAGTTCTTC
cdr3_aa: CASSLDPGVGGRNEQFF

j_call: TRBJ2-5
v_call: TRBV3-1
clone_size: few
d_call: TRBD2
cdr3_nt: TGTGCCAGCAGCCAAACTAGCGGGACAAAAGAGACCCAGTACTTC
cdr3_aa: CASSQTSGTKETQYF

j_call: TRBJ2-7
v_call: TRBV20-1
clone_size: -
d_call: TRBD1
cdr3_nt: TGCAGTGCTAGTAAGGGGACAGGCCACTACGAGCAGTACTTC
cdr3_aa: CSASKGTGHYEQYF

j_call: TRBJ2-7
v_call: TRBV5-5
clone_size: -
d_call: -
cdr3_nt: TGTGCCAGCAGCTTTTCTATCAGGGGCGAGCAGTACTTC
cdr3_aa: CASSFSIRGEQYF

j_call: TRBJ2-1
v_call: TRBV12-3/TRBV12-4
clone_size: -
d_call: -
cdr3_nt: TGTGCCAGCAGACTCAACTTTGAGCAGTTCTTC
cdr3_aa: CASRLNFEQFF

j_call: TRBJ1-3
v_call: TRBV21-1
clone_size: -
d_call: -
cdr3_nt: TGTGCCAGCAGATCCCTGATCGGCTCCGGAAACACCATATATTTT
cdr3_aa: CASRSLIGSGNTIYF

j_call: TRBJ2-1
v_call: TRBV29-1
clone_size: -
d_call: -
cdr3_nt: TGCAGCGTGGCCGGTGGATTTCGTTACAATGAGCAGTTCTTC
cdr3_aa: CSVAGGFRYNEQFF

j_call: TRBJ1-4
v_call: TRBV30
clone_size: few
d_call: -
cdr3_nt: TGTGCCTGGGATCATGGGTTGCATGAAAAACTGTTTTTT
cdr3_aa: CAWDHGLHEKLFF

j_call: TRBJ2-1
v_call: TRBV7-8
clone_size: many
d_call: TRBD1
cdr3_nt: TGTGCCAGCAGCAACCGACCGACAGGGTTCAATGAGCAGTTCTTC
cdr3_aa: CASSNRPTGFNEQFF

j_call: TRBJ2-5
v_call: TRBV29-1
clone_size: few
d_call: -
cdr3_nt: TGCAGCGTTCTTATCCAAGAGACCCAGTACTTC
cdr3_aa: CSVLIQETQYF

j_call: TRBJ2-1
v_call: TRBV3-1
clone_size: -
d_call: TRBD2
cdr3_nt: TGTGCCAGCAGAAGGACTAGCGGTGAGCAGTTCTTC
cdr3_aa: CASRRTSGEQFF

j_call: TRBJ1-1
v_call: TRBV7-9
clone_size: few
d_call: TRBD1
cdr3_nt: TGTGCCAGCAGCTCCCACGAGGGGGCTATTGAAGCTTTCTTT
cdr3_aa: CASSSHEGAIEAFF

j_call: TRBJ2-5
v_call: TRBV3-1
clone_size: -
d_call: TRBD1
cdr3_nt: TGTGCCAGCAGCCAAACAGGGGGGACCCAGTACTTC
cdr3_aa: CASSQTGGTQYF

j_call: TRBJ1-1
v_call: TRBV12-3/TRBV12-4
clone_size: few
d_call: -
cdr3_nt: TGTGCCAGCACCGGACACTCGAACACTGAAGCTTTCTTT
cdr3_aa: CASTGHSNTEAFF

j_call: TRBJ1-2
v_call: TRBV12-3/TRBV12-4
clone_size: once
d_call: -
cdr3_nt: TGTGCCAGCAGTTTCAAGAGGGGCGTTAGCTATGGCTACACCTTC
cdr3_aa: CASSFKRGVSYGYTF

j_call: TRBJ1-6
v_call: TRBV13
clone_size: few
d_call: -
cdr3_nt: TGTGCCAGCAGCTTAGGAGGGGGGAGCTCCTATAATTCACCCCTCCACTTT
cdr3_aa: CASSLGGGSSYNSPLHF

j_call: TRBJ2-1
v_call: TRBV5-1
clone_size: many
d_call: TRBD1
cdr3_nt: TGCGCCAGCAATACCGGGACAGGCTCCAATGAGCAGTTCTTC
cdr3_aa: CASNTGTGSNEQFF

j_call: TRBJ2-1
v_call: TRBV10-3
clone_size: -
d_call: TRBD2
cdr3_nt: TGTGCCATCAGTGAGGGACTAGCGGGAGATCCTTCCTACAATGAGCAGTTCTTC
cdr3_aa: CAISEGLAGDPSYNEQFF

j_call: TRBJ2-5
v_call: TRBV5-1
clone_size: -
d_call: TRBD2
cdr3_nt: TGCGCCAGCAGCCTCATAGGACTAGCGGGAGTAGGAGAGACCCAGTACTTC
cdr3_aa: CASSLIGLAGVGETQYF

j_call: TRBJ2-3
v_call: TRBV3-1
clone_size: many
d_call: TRBD2
cdr3_nt: TGTGCCAGCAGCCAAGCTGGGCGAGGACTAGCGGCTATCACAGATACGCAGTATTTT
cdr3_aa: CASSQAGRGLAAITDTQYF

j_call: TRBJ2-5
v_call: TRBV11-1
clone_size: few
d_call: -
cdr3_nt: TGTGCCAGCAGCTTGGGACGGCACCAAGAGACCCAGTACTTC
cdr3_aa: CASSLGRHQETQYF

j_call: TRBJ2-7
v_call: TRBV7-8
clone_size: few
d_call: -
cdr3_nt: TGTGCCAGCAGCTTAGCACAGGGATGGTACGAGCAGTACTTC
cdr3_aa: CASSLAQGWYEQYF

j_call: TRBJ1-2
v_call: TRBV6-1
clone_size: -
d_call: -
cdr3_nt: TGTGCCAGCAGTGAGATTGGGGCAAAAAACTATGGCTACACCTTC
cdr3_aa: CASSEIGAKNYGYTF

j_call: TRBJ2-5
v_call: TRBV3-1
clone_size: many
d_call: TRBD2
cdr3_nt: TGTGCCAGCAGTCTTCCGGGGGGGCAAGAGACCCAGTACTTC
cdr3_aa: CASSLPGGQETQYF

j_call: TRBJ1-1
v_call: TRBV7-6
clone_size: -
d_call: TRBD1
cdr3_nt: TGTGCCAGCAGCTCACAAGCAGGGGGCACTGAAGCTTTCTTT
cdr3_aa: CASSSQAGGTEAFF

j_call: TRBJ1-1
v_call: TRBV12-3/TRBV12-4
clone_size: few
d_call: -
cdr3_nt: TGTGCCAGCAGTTCTCTGACGGCGAACACTGAAGCTTTCTTT
cdr3_aa: CASSSLTANTEAFF

j_call: TRBJ1-1
v_call: TRBV18
clone_size: few
d_call: TRBD1
cdr3_nt: TGTGCCAGCTCACCTGAAAACAGGGGCATGAACACTGAAGCTTTCTTT
cdr3_aa: CASSPENRGMNTEAFF

j_call: TRBJ1-5
v_call: TRBV6-1
clone_size: few
d_call: -
cdr3_nt: TGTGCCAGCAAGGCGAATTTAGGACTCAATCAGCCCCAGCATTTT
cdr3_aa: CASKANLGLNQPQHF

j_call: TRBJ2-7
v_call: TRBV25-1
clone_size: many
d_call: -
cdr3_nt: TGTGCCAGCGCCCCGTTTCACAGTTCCTACGAGCAGTACTTC
cdr3_aa: CASAPFHSSYEQYF

j_call: TRBJ2-3
v_call: TRBV6-1
clone_size: -
d_call: TRBD2
cdr3_nt: TGTGCCAGCACCAGGGGACTAGCGGGAGAAGGGACGCAGTATTTT
cdr3_aa: CASTRGLAGEGTQYF

j_call: TRBJ1-2
v_call: TRBV5-1
clone_size: -
d_call: TRBD1
cdr3_nt: TGCGCCAGCAGCGCGCATACTACAGGGGCGAACGCCTATGGCTACACCTTC
cdr3_aa: CASSAHTTGANAYGYTF

j_call: TRBJ1-1
v_call: TRBV18
clone_size: few
d_call: TRBD1
cdr3_nt: TGTGCCAGCTCACAAGCAACAGGGGGTGCTGAAGCTTTCTTT
cdr3_aa: CASSQATGGAEAFF

j_call: TRBJ2-5
v_call: TRBV5-1
clone_size: many
d_call: -
cdr3_nt: TGCGCCAGCAGCTTGGGGACAGAGTCGGAGACCCAGTACTTC
cdr3_aa: CASSLGTESETQYF

j_call: TRBJ1-5
v_call: TRBV2
clone_size: few
d_call: -
cdr3_nt: TGTGCCAGCACTATGGAGGGGAAGCCCCAGCATTTT
cdr3_aa: CASTMEGKPQHF

j_call: TRBJ2-3
v_call: TRBV20-1
clone_size: -
d_call: TRBD2
cdr3_nt: TGCAGTGCCCACGAGCGGGGGGGACCCACAGATACGCAGTATTTT
cdr3_aa: CSAHERGGPTDTQYF

j_call: TRBJ2-7
v_call: TRBV4-1
clone_size: -
d_call: TRBD2
cdr3_nt: TGCGCCAGCAGCCAAGATGTATGGCTAGCGGGGTCCTCCTACGAGCAGTACTTC
cdr3_aa: CASSQDVWLAGSSYEQYF

j_call: TRBJ2-3
v_call: TRBV15
clone_size: few
d_call: TRBD1
cdr3_nt: TGTGCCACCAGCAGAGTCCGGGACAGGGTCACAGATACGCAGTATTTT
cdr3_aa: CATSRVRDRVTDTQYF

j_call: TRBJ2-6
v_call: TRBV6-2/TRBV6-3
clone_size: few
d_call: TRBD1
cdr3_nt: TGTGCCAGCAGCAAACTGGACAGGGCCGGGGCCAACGTCCTGACTTTC
cdr3_aa: CASSKLDRAGANVLTF

j_call: TRBJ2-2
v_call: TRBV20-1
clone_size: -
d_call: -
cdr3_nt: TGCAGTGCTGGCGGGATTTCGAACACCGGGGAGCTGTTTTTT
cdr3_aa: CSAGGISNTGELFF

j_call: TRBJ1-1
v_call: TRBV12-3/TRBV12-4
clone_size: -
d_call: TRBD1
cdr3_nt: TGTGCCAGCAGCTTGAAAGCGACAGGGACAGCTTTCTTT
cdr3_aa: CASSLKATGTAFF